A selection of T cell receptor beta chains follows, all from one sample in a study of response to subunit inactivated influenza vaccine. TCRdb reprocessed the RT-PCR reads via MiXCR and lists one record per CDR3 protein. The profile shows hundreds of thousands of distinct CDR3 sequences, 15% to 20% of them singletons. The source material was CD4+ T cells sorted from PBMCs, sampled about 24 months after vaccination. These receptors were collected from a man between 50 and 69 years old who received an inactivated influenza vaccine. Both conserved end residues are part of each CDR3. Fields, in order: V gene, D gene, J gene, CDR3 protein. D genes are given only for firm matches.

V: TRBV19
D: .
J: TRBJ2-2
CDR3: CASSISPGVTGELFF

V: TRBV6-1
D: .
J: TRBJ2-1
CDR3: CASSISRGSEQFF

V: TRBV20-1
D: TRBD1
J: TRBJ2-7
CDR3: CSASWVGGFYEQYF

V: TRBV20-1
D: TRBD1
J: TRBJ2-1
CDR3: CSARGLAINEQFF

V: TRBV5-8
D: .
J: TRBJ2-7
CDR3: CASSLNPLGQYF

V: TRBV11-2
D: .
J: TRBJ2-7
CDR3: CASSLLHRPPTYEQYF

V: TRBV12-3/TRBV12-4
D: .
J: TRBJ2-7
CDR3: CASRATYEQYF

V: TRBV12-3/TRBV12-4
D: TRBD2
J: TRBJ2-7
CDR3: CASSGTSGRYEQYF

V: TRBV5-1
D: TRBD1
J: TRBJ2-7
CDR3: CASSLEDRVDEQYF

V: TRBV4-2
D: .
J: TRBJ1-4
CDR3: CATSSGGYEKLFF

V: TRBV12-3/TRBV12-4
D: .
J: TRBJ2-1
CDR3: CASSLWEDLYNEQFF

V: TRBV7-2
D: .
J: TRBJ2-5
CDR3: CASSLGGVRETQYF

V: TRBV12-3/TRBV12-4
D: .
J: TRBJ2-1
CDR3: CASSFLARSYNEQFF

V: TRBV3-1
D: .
J: TRBJ1-1
CDR3: CASSLTREEAFF

V: TRBV10-3
D: .
J: TRBJ1-4
CDR3: CAIGEGANEKLFF

V: TRBV28
D: .
J: TRBJ2-7
CDR3: CASIASSYEQYF

V: TRBV12-3/TRBV12-4
D: TRBD2
J: TRBJ2-2
CDR3: CASSFRGLLNTGELFF

V: TRBV4-1
D: .
J: TRBJ1-2
CDR3: CASSQDLASGEYGYTF

V: TRBV6-2/TRBV6-3
D: .
J: TRBJ1-2
CDR3: CASSYVNPRGYTF

V: TRBV28
D: .
J: TRBJ1-3
CDR3: CASSFRLRGVTNTIYF

V: TRBV5-1
D: .
J: TRBJ1-2
CDR3: CASSVTGTEGYTF

V: TRBV7-2
D: .
J: TRBJ2-7
CDR3: CASSLVAIEQYF

V: TRBV19
D: TRBD2
J: TRBJ2-7
CDR3: CASSGGAGLIYEQYF

V: TRBV7-2
D: .
J: TRBJ2-7
CDR3: CASSRASDTYEQYF

V: TRBV6-2/TRBV6-3
D: .
J: TRBJ1-3
CDR3: CASSDTSGNTIYF